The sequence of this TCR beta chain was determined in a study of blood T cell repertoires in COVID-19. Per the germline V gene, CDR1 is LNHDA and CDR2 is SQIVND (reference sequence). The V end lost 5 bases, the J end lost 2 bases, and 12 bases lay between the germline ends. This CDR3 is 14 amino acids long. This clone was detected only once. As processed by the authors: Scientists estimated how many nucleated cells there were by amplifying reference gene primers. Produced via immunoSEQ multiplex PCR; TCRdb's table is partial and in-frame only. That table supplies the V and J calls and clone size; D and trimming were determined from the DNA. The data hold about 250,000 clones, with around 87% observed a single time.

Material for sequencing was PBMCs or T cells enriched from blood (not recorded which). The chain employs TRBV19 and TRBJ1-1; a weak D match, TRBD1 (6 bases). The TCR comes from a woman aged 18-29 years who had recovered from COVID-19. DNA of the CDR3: TGTGCCAGTAGTCATAGGGGGAGAAACACTGAAGCTTTCTTT. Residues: CASSHRGRNTEAFF.